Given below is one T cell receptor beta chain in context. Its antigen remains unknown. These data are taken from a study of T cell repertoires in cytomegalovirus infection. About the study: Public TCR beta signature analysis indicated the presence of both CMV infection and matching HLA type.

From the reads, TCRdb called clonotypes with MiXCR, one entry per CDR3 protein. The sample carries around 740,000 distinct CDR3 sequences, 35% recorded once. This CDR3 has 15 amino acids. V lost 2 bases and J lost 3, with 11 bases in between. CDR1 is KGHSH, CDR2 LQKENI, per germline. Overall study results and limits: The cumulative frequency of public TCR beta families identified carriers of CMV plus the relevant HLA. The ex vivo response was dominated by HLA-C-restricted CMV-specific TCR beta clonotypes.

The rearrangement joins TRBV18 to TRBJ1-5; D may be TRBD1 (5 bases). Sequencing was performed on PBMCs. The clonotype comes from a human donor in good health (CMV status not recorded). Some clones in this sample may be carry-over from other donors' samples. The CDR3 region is CASSPGAQTNQPQHF. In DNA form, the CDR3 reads TGTGCCAGCTCACCAGGGGCCCAGACCAATCAGCCCCAGCATTTT.